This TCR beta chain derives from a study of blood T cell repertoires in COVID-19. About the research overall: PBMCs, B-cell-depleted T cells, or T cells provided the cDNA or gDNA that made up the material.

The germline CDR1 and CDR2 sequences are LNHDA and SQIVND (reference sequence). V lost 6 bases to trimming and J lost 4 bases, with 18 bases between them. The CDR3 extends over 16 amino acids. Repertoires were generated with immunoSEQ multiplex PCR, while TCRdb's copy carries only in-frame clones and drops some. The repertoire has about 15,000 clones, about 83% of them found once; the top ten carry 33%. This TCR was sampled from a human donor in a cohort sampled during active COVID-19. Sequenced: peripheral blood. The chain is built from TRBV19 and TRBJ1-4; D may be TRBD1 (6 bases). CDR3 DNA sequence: TGTGCCAGTAGCAACACAGGGCCAGACTTTAATGAAAAACTGTTTTTT. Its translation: CASSNTGPDFNEKLFF.